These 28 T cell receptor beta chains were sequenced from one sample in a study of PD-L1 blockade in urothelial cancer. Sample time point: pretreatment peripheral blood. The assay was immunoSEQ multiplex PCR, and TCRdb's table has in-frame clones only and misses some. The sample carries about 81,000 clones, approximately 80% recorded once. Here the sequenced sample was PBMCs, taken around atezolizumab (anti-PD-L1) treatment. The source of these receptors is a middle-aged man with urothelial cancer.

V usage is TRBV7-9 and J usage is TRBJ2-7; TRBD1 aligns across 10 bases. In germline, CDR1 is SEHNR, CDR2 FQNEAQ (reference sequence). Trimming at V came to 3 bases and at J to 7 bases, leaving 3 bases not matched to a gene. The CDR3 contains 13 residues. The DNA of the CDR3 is TGTGCCAGCAGCTTGGACAGGGGGGGTGAGCAGTACTTC. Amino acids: CASSLDRGGEQYF.

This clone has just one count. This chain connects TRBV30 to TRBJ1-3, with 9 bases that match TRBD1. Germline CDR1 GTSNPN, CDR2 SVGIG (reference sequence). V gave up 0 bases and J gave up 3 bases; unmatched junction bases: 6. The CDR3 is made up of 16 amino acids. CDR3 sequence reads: CAWSVQGASVGNTIYF. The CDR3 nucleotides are TGTGCCTGGAGTGTACAGGGGGCGTCCGTTGGAAACACCATATATTTT.

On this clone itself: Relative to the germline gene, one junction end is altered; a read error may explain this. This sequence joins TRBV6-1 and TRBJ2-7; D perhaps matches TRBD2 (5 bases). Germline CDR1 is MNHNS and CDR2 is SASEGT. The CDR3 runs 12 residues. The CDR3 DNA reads TGTGCCAGCACTTCGGACTCCTCCGAGCAGTACTTC. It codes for CASTSDSSEQYF.

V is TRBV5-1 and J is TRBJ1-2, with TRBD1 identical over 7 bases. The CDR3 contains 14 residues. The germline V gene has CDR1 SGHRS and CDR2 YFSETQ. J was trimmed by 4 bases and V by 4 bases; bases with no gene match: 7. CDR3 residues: CASSPRQGSYGYTF. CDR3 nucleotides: TGCGCCAGCAGCCCCCGACAGGGTAGCTATGGCTACACCTTC.

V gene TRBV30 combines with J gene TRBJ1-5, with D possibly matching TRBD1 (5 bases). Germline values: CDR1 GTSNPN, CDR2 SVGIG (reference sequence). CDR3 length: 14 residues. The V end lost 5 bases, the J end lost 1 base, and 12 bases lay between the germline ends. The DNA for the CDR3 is TGTGCCTGGCAGGGTTCGGCGAGCAATCAGCCCCAGCATTTT. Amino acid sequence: CAWQGSASNQPQHF.

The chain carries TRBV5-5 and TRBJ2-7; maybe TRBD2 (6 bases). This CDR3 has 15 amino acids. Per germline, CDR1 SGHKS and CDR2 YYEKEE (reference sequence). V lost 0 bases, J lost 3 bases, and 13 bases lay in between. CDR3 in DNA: TGTGCCAGCAGCTTGGACGGGAGAAATCTCTACGAGCAGTACTTC. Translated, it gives CASSLDGRNLYEQYF.

CDR3: CSVLSHAGDYNEQFF. The CDR3, as DNA: TGCAGCGTTCTTTCCCATGCGGGAGACTACAATGAGCAGTTCTTC. The chain links TRBV29-1 to TRBJ2-1; 7 bases match TRBD2. This CDR3 has 15 amino acids. In germline, CDR1 is SQVTM, CDR2 ANQGSEA. After removal of 5 bases from V and 3 bases from J, the junction contained 10 bases not matched to a gene.

CDR3 sequence (DNA): TGTGCCAGCAGCTTGGGGGACACAGGGTACGAGCAGTACTTC. It translates to CASSLGDTGYEQYF. J is TRBJ2-7 and V is TRBV5-4, with a weak D call TRBD1 (6 bases). CDR1 and CDR2 from the germline V gene are SGHNT and YYREEE (reference sequence). The CDR3 is made up of 14 amino acids. Trimming cost V 0 bases and J 4 bases, with 11 bases left between them.

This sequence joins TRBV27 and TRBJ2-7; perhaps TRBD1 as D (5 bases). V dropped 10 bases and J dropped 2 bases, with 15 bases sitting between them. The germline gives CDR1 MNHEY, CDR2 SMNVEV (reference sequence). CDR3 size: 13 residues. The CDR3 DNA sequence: TGTGCCACCCACCGGCAGGGTGCCTACGAGCAGTACTTC. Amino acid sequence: CATHRQGAYEQYF.

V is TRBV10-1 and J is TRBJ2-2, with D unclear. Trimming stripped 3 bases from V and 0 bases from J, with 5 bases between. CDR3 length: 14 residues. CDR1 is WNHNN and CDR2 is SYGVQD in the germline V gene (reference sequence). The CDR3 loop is CASSDVANTGELFF. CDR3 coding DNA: TGCGCCAGCAGTGATGTAGCGAACACCGGGGAGCTGTTTTTT.

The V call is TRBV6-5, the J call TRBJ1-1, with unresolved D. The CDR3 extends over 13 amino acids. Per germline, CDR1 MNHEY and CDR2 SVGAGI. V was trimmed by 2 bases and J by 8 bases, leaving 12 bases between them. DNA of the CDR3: TGTGCCAGCAGTTACGATATCGCCGAGGAAGCTTTCTTT. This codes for CASSYDIAEEAFF.

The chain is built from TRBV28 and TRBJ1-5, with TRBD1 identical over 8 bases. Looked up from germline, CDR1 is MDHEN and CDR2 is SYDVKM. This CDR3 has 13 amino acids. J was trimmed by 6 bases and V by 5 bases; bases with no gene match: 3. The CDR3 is CASSPDRAQPQHF. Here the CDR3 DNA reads TGTGCCAGCAGTCCGGACAGGGCTCAGCCCCAGCATTTT.

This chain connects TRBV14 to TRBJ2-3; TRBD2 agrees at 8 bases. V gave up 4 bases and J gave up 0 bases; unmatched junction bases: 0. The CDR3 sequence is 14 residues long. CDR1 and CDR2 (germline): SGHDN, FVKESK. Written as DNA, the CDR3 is TGTGCCAGCAGCCCTAGCGGGAGCACAGATACGCAGTATTTT. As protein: CASSPSGSTDTQYF. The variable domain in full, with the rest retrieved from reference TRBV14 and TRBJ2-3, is EAGVTQFPSHSVIEKGQTVTLRCDPISGHDNLYWYRRVMGKEIKFLLHFVKESKQDESGMPNNRFLAERTGGTYSTLKVQPAELEDSGVYFCASSPSGSTDTQYFGPGTRLTVL.

In DNA form, the CDR3 reads TGTGCCAGCAGTTCATCATCAGCCGCGGGATACGAGCAGTACTTC. Protein product: CASSSSSAAGYEQYF. The genes are TRBV28 and TRBJ2-7; possibly TRBD2 for D (6 bases). The CDR3 runs 15 residues. The V gene lost 4 bases and the J gene lost 4 bases, with 17 bases spanning the gap. Germline-derived CDR1 and CDR2 are MDHEN and SYDVKM.

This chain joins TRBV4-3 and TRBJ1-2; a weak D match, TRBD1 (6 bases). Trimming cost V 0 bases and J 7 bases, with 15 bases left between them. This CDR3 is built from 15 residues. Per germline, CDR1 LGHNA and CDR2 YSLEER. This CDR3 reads CASSQDQNRVSGYTF. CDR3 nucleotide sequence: TGCGCCAGCAGCCAAGATCAAAACAGGGTGAGTGGCTACACCTTC.

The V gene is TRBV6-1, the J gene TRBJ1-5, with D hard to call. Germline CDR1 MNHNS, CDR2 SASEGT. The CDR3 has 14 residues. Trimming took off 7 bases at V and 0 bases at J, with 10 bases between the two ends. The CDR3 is CASTQSNSNQPQHF. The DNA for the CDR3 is TGTGCCAGCACACAGAGTAATAGCAATCAGCCCCAGCATTTT.

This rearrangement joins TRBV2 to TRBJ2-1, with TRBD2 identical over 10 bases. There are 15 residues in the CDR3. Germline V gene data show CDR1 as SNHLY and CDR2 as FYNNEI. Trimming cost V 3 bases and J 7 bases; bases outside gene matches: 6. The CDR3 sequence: CASSDVTSGKNEQFF. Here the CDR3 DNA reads TGTGCCAGCAGTGACGTTACTAGCGGGAAGAATGAGCAGTTCTTC.

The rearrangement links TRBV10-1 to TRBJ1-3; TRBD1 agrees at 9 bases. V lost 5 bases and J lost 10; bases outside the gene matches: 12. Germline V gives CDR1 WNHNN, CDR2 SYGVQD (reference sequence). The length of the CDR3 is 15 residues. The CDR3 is CASSPGTGLRRTIYF. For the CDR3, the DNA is TGCGCCAGCAGTCCCGGGACAGGGTTGCGGCGGACCATATATTTT.

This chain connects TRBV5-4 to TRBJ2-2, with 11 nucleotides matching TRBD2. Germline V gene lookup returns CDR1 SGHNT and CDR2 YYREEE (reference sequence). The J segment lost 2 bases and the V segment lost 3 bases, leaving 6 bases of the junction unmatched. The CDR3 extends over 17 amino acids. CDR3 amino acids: CASSSRLAGINTGELFF. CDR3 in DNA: TGTGCCAGCAGCTCGCGACTAGCGGGAATTAACACCGGGGAGCTGTTTTTT.

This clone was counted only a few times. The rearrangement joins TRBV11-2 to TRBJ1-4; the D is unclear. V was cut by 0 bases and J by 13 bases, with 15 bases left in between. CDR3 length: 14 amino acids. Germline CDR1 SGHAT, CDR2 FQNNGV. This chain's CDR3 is CASSLDRFTTGLFF. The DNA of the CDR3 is TGTGCCAGCAGCTTAGATCGTTTTACGACGGGACTGTTTTTT.

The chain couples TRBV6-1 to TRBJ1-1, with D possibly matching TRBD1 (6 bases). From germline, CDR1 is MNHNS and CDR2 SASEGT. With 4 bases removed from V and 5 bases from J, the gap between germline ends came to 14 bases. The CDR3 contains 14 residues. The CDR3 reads CASSGTRGGTEAFF. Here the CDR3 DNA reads TGTGCCAGCAGTGGCACGAGGGGGGGGACTGAAGCTTTCTTT.

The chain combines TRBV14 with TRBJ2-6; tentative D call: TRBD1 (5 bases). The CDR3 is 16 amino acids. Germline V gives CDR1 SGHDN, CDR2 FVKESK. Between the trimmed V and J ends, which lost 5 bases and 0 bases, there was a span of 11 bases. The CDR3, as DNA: TGTGCCAGCAGCTCGCGACAGTCCTCTGGGGCCAACGTCCTGACTTTC. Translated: CASSSRQSSGANVLTF.

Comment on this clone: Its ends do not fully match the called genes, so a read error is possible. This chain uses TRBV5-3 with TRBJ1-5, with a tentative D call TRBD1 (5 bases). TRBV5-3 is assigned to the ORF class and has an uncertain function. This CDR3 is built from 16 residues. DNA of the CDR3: TGTACCAGAAACAAGATCGGCAGGGCTAACGATCAGCCCCAGCATTTT. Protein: CTRNKIGRANDQPQHF.

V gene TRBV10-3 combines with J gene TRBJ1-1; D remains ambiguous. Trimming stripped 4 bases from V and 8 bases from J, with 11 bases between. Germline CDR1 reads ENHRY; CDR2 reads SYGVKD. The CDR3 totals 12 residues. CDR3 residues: CAISGLGGEAFF. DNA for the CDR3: TGTGCCATCAGTGGTCTGGGAGGCGAAGCTTTCTTT.

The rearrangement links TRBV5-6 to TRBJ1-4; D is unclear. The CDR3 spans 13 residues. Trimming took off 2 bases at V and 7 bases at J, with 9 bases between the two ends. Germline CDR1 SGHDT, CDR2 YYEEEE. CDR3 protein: CASSFPIAEKLFF. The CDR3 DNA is TGTGCCAGCAGCTTCCCCATAGCTGAAAAACTGTTTTTT.

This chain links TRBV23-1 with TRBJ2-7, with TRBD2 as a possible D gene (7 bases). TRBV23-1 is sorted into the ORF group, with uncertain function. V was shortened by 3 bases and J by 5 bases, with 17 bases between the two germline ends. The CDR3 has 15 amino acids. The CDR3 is CASSHIRGAGNEQYF. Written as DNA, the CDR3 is TGCGCCAGCAGTCATATCCGGGGGGCAGGAAACGAGCAGTACTTC.

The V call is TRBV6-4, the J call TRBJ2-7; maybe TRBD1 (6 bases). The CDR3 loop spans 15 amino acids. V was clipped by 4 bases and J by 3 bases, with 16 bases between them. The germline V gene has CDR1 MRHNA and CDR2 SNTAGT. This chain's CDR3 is CASSALPGQHYEQYF. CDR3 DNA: TGTGCCAGCAGTGCCCTACCGGGACAACACTACGAGCAGTACTTC.

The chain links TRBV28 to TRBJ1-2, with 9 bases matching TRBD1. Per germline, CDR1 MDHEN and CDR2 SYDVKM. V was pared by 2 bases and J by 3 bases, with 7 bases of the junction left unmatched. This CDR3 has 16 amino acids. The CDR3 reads CASSLGGTGTDYGYTF. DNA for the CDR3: TGTGCCAGCAGTTTAGGGGGGACAGGGACTGACTATGGCTACACCTTC.